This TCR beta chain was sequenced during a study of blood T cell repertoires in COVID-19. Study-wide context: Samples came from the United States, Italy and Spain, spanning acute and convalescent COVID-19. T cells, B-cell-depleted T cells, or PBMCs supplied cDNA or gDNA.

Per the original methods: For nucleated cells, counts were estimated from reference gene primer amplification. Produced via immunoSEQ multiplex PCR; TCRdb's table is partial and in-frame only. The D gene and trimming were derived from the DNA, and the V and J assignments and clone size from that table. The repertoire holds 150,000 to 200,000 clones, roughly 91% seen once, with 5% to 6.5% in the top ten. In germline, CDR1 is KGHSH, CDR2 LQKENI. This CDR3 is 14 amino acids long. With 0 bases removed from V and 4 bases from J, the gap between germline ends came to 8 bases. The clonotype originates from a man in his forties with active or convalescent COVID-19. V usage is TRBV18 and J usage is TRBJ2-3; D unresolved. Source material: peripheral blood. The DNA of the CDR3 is TGTGCCAGCTCACCACCCCCGAGCCCAGATACGCAGTATTTT. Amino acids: CASSPPPSPDTQYF.